The rows below give T cell receptor beta chains drawn from one sample of a study of human T cells and chemical hapten exposure. Each CDR3 protein gets one entry after TCRdb re-called the RACE reads with MiXCR. Among about 380,000 distinct CDR3 sequences listed, approximately 5% were seen once. Material: whole blood, obtained in connection with sensitization to the hapten diphenylcyclopropenone (DPC). The receptor source for this set is a woman between 50 and 59 years old with alopecia areata. Some clones in this sample may be carry-over from other donors' samples. The CDR3 runs from the conserved cysteine through the conserved F or W. D genes are given only for firm matches. Only part of the rows carry a size: once, few, many, or a class if the clone is expanded.

TRBJ1-5 . TRBV7-3 . TGTGCCAGCAGCTTAATGGGGGGGCTAGGGCAGCCCCAGCATTTT CASSLMGGLGQPQHF
TRBJ2-7 many TRBV5-4 . TGTGCCAGCAGCTTCGACAGCTACGAGCAGTACTTC CASSFDSYEQYF
TRBJ1-1 . TRBV4-2 . TGTGCCAGCAGCCAAGAGACAGGTGTCATGAACACTGAAGCTTTCTTT CASSQETGVMNTEAFF
TRBJ2-6 . TRBV30 . TGTGCCTGGAGTGCAGCTCAGGGATTCTCTGGGGCCAACGTCCTGACTTTC CAWSAAQGFSGANVLTF
TRBJ1-1 few TRBV12-5 . TGTGCTAGTGTCGGCACTGAAGCTTTCTTT CASVGTEAFF
TRBJ2-5 few TRBV13 . TGTGCCAGCGCTATAACCCGACGGACCCAGTACTTC CASAITRRTQYF
TRBJ1-1 few TRBV29-1 . TGCAGCGTTGGTGCGGGATGGAGGAACACTGAAGCTTTCTTT CSVGAGWRNTEAFF
TRBJ1-1 few TRBV29-1 TRBD1 TGCAGCGCAGGACAGGTACCTTTGAGAGAAGCTTTCTTT CSAGQVPLREAFF
TRBJ2-1 . TRBV28 . TGTGCCAGCAGACTGTGGCATGAGCAGTTCTTC CASRLWHEQFF
TRBJ1-1 . TRBV9 TRBD1 TGTGCCAGCAGCGTAGGGGACAGGGGGACTGAAGCTTTCTTT CASSVGDRGTEAFF
TRBJ1-2 many TRBV5-6 . TGTGCCAGCAGCTTGGGCGGACTGTATGGCTACACCTTC CASSLGGLYGYTF
TRBJ1-2 many TRBV6-5 TRBD1 TGTGCCAGCAGTTACGCGGGACAGACGGCTATGGGCTATGGCTACACCTTC CASSYAGQTAMGYGYTF
TRBJ1-2 few TRBV7-9 TRBD1 TGTGCCAGCAGCCTGGGACAGGGGGATGACTATGGCTACACCTTC CASSLGQGDDYGYTF
TRBJ1-5 . TRBV27 . TGTGCCAGCAGTTATGTTCGGAATCAGCCCCAGCATTTT CASSYVRNQPQHF
TRBJ2-3 many TRBV6-5 TRBD2 TGTGCCAGCACGATAATAGCGGGAGACGTAGATACGCAGTATTTT CASTIIAGDVDTQYF
TRBJ2-1 many TRBV6-2/TRBV6-3 TRBD1 TGTGCCAGCAGTCACCTACCCGGGGACAGGGGGCACCATTTCTCCTACAATGAGCAGTTCTTC CASSHLPGDRGHHFSYNEQFF
TRBJ1-2 many TRBV29-1 . TGCAGCGTTGAAGAGCAGATGTTTTATGGCTACACCTTC CSVEEQMFYGYTF
TRBJ2-4 many TRBV9 . TGTGCCAGCAGTGCCTCGCCGACCCTGACCGACATTCAGTACTTC CASSASPTLTDIQYF
TRBJ2-1 many TRBV19 TRBD2 TGTGCCAGTAGTACAGGACTAGCGGCTTACAATGAGCAGTTCTTC CASSTGLAAYNEQFF
TRBJ1-2 many TRBV13 . TGTGCCAGCAGCTTAGGCCGAAGCGGGAATACCTATGGCTACACCTTC CASSLGRSGNTYGYTF
TRBJ1-1 . TRBV9 . TGTGCCACCAGCCGGGACACAACGAACACTGAAGCTTTCTTT CATSRDTTNTEAFF
TRBJ2-6 many TRBV6-2/TRBV6-3 . TGTGCCAGCAGCCGCCGGGACCCCGGCTCTGGGGCCAACGTCCTGACTTTC CASSRRDPGSGANVLTF
TRBJ1-1 few TRBV20-1 TRBD1 TGCAGTGCTAGACTACAGGGGAGAGTCACTGAAGCTTTCTTT CSARLQGRVTEAFF
TRBJ2-1 many TRBV2 TRBD2 TGTGCCAGCAGTGAATCTGGGGGGGTAGGACATTTTTCCAGTGAGCAGTTCTTC CASSESGGVGHFSSEQFF
TRBJ1-1 many TRBV7-3 . TGTGCCAGCAGCTTGGAGGGAGTAGGCACTGAAGCTTTCTTT CASSLEGVGTEAFF
TRBJ1-4 few TRBV28 . TGTGCCAGAAGAACAGTATTTGAAAAACTGTTTTTT CARRTVFEKLFF
TRBJ2-5 . TRBV7-9 . TGTGCCAGCAGCCACCCGCGGGGACAAGAGACCCAGTACTTC CASSHPRGQETQYF
TRBJ2-3 . TRBV10-3 TRBD2 TGTGCCATCGCAGTTCCGCGGGAGGGGCATACTAGCACAGATACGCAGTATTTT CAIAVPREGHTSTDTQYF
TRBJ2-1 . TRBV10-3 . TGTGCCATCAGTGACGGGCTAGCCTACAATGAGCAGTTCTTC CAISDGLAYNEQFF
TRBJ1-1 many TRBV9 . TGTGCCAGCAGCGTAGCTCCGCTTAATTTT CASSVAPLNF
TRBJ2-3 many TRBV10-3 TRBD2 TGTGCCATCAGCACTAGCGGGGGCTACACAGATACGCAGTATTTT CAISTSGGYTDTQYF
TRBJ2-1 . TRBV6-2/TRBV6-3 . TGTGCCAGCAGTTACAAAGGGGAGGGGGCCAATGAGCAGTTCTTC CASSYKGEGANEQFF
TRBJ1-6 few TRBV2 . TGTGCCAGCAGTGACCCAACAACAAGAAGATCACCCCTCCACTTT CASSDPTTRRSPLHF
TRBJ1-2 few TRBV7-9 TRBD1 TGTGCCAGCAGCCCTCTACAGGGGCTTAAGGACTATGGCTACACCTTC CASSPLQGLKDYGYTF